The rows below give T cell receptor beta chains drawn from one sample of a study of cytomegalovirus exposure and HLA in healthy donors. Assay: immunoSEQ multiplex PCR; the TCRdb copy retains only in-frame clones and omits some. The sample holds about 180,000 clones, approximately 81% seen once. Sequenced input: PBMCs. These receptors were taken from a man aged 25-45 years in good health and CMV-seronegative. The CDR3 runs from the conserved cysteine through the conserved F or W. Fields, in order: J gene, CDR3 length, D gene, clone size, V gene, CDR3 DNA, CDR3 protein. The D gene is left open where the match is weak. Clone size is given for some rows only: seen once, a few or many times, or a class if the clone is expanded.

j_gene: TRBJ1-2; len: 13; d_gene: NA; abundance: NA; v_gene: TRBV14; CDR3nt: TGTGCCAGCAAGCCAGGGCCCTCTATTGGCTACACCTTC; CDR3aa: CASKPGPSIGYTF
j_gene: TRBJ1-3; len: 16; d_gene: NA; abundance: few; v_gene: TRBV11-2; CDR3nt: TGTGCCAGCAGCACAGGCGGGGGGAAGGCTGGAAACACCATATATTTT; CDR3aa: CASSTGGGKAGNTIYF
j_gene: TRBJ1-4; len: 16; d_gene: NA; abundance: NA; v_gene: TRBV6-1; CDR3nt: TGTGCCAGCAGTGAAGTTTACGGGACAACTAATGAAAAACTGTTTTTT; CDR3aa: CASSEVYGTTNEKLFF
j_gene: TRBJ2-2; len: 17; d_gene: TRBD2; abundance: NA; v_gene: TRBV11-3; CDR3nt: TGTGCCAGCAGCTTTTACCTGTGGCGGGAGGACACCGGGGAGCTGTTTTTT; CDR3aa: CASSFYLWREDTGELFF
j_gene: TRBJ1-5; len: 18; d_gene: TRBD1; abundance: NA; v_gene: TRBV13; CDR3nt: TGTGCCAGCAGCCTAACCGCGGGACAGTTATATAGCAATCAGCCCCAGCATTTT; CDR3aa: CASSLTAGQLYSNQPQHF
j_gene: TRBJ2-2; len: 16; d_gene: NA; abundance: NA; v_gene: TRBV7-3; CDR3nt: TGTGCCAGCAGCAGCCTAGCGGAGGGGGACACCGGGGAGCTGTTTTTT; CDR3aa: CASSSLAEGDTGELFF
j_gene: TRBJ1-2; len: 16; d_gene: TRBD1; abundance: NA; v_gene: TRBV18; CDR3nt: TGTGCCAGCTCACCACCGTCCGTTGAGGGGGCGGATGGCTACACCTTC; CDR3aa: CASSPPSVEGADGYTF
j_gene: TRBJ1-4; len: 15; d_gene: NA; abundance: NA; v_gene: TRBV5-1; CDR3nt: TGCGCCAGCAGCTTGGTGGGGGGTCAAAATGAAAAACTGTTTTTT; CDR3aa: CASSLVGGQNEKLFF
j_gene: TRBJ2-5; len: 15; d_gene: TRBD1; abundance: NA; v_gene: TRBV12-5; CDR3nt: TGTGCTAGTGGTTTGGGACAGGGCATTCAAGAGACCCAGTACTTC; CDR3aa: CASGLGQGIQETQYF
j_gene: TRBJ2-2; len: 15; d_gene: TRBD1; abundance: NA; v_gene: TRBV29-1; CDR3nt: TGCAGCGGTCGAGGGGGCTTCGCGAACACCGGGGAGCTGTTTTTT; CDR3aa: CSGRGGFANTGELFF
j_gene: TRBJ2-5; len: 15; d_gene: TRBD2; abundance: NA; v_gene: TRBV5-1; CDR3nt: TGCGCCAGCAGCTTGAAGCTAGCGGATAAAGAGACCCAGTACTTC; CDR3aa: CASSLKLADKETQYF
j_gene: TRBJ1-2; len: 14; d_gene: NA; abundance: NA; v_gene: TRBV6-1; CDR3nt: TGTGCCAGCAGGGGGGCAGGGGCCCTCTATGGCTACACCTTC; CDR3aa: CASRGAGALYGYTF
j_gene: TRBJ2-1; len: 13; d_gene: NA; abundance: once; v_gene: TRBV11-1; CDR3nt: TGTGCCAGCAGTGCCCGGGTGTTCAATGAGCAGTTCTTC; CDR3aa: CASSARVFNEQFF
j_gene: TRBJ2-3; len: 19; d_gene: TRBD1; abundance: NA; v_gene: TRBV18; CDR3nt: TGTGCCAGCTCACCGTTGACAGGGGGAAGCTTCCTAGGCACAGATACGCAGTATTTT; CDR3aa: CASSPLTGGSFLGTDTQYF
j_gene: TRBJ2-2; len: 14; d_gene: TRBD1; abundance: NA; v_gene: TRBV5-1; CDR3nt: TGCGCCAGCAGCTTGGGTGGACAGGCCGGGGAGCTGTTTTTT; CDR3aa: CASSLGGQAGELFF
j_gene: TRBJ2-3; len: 17; d_gene: TRBD2; abundance: NA; v_gene: TRBV19; CDR3nt: TGTGCCAGTAGTATGACTAGCGGGGGGGCGGTGACAGATACGCAGTATTTT; CDR3aa: CASSMTSGGAVTDTQYF
j_gene: TRBJ1-1; len: 17; d_gene: TRBD1; abundance: NA; v_gene: TRBV14; CDR3nt: TGTGCCAGCAGCCAAGAGGGGCCAGGGGGGTTGAACACTGAAGCTTTCTTT; CDR3aa: CASSQEGPGGLNTEAFF
j_gene: TRBJ1-2; len: 16; d_gene: NA; abundance: NA; v_gene: TRBV21-1; CDR3nt: TGTGCCAGCAGCAAAGGGGACAGGGGGGGCAACTATGGCTACACCTTC; CDR3aa: CASSKGDRGGNYGYTF
j_gene: TRBJ2-1; len: 13; d_gene: TRBD2; abundance: NA; v_gene: TRBV18; CDR3nt: TGTGCCAGCAGGCTAGCGGGCGCCAATGAGCAGTTCTTC; CDR3aa: CASRLAGANEQFF
j_gene: TRBJ1-2; len: 15; d_gene: NA; abundance: NA; v_gene: TRBV7-9; CDR3nt: TGTGCCAGCAGCGATAGCGATACCCCTAACTATGGCTACACCTTC; CDR3aa: CASSDSDTPNYGYTF
j_gene: TRBJ2-5; len: 14; d_gene: TRBD1; abundance: NA; v_gene: TRBV19; CDR3nt: TGTGCCAGTAGTATGACAGGGGTTCAAGAGACCCAGTACTTC; CDR3aa: CASSMTGVQETQYF
j_gene: TRBJ1-1; len: 15; d_gene: TRBD1; abundance: NA; v_gene: TRBV5-1; CDR3nt: TGCGCCAGCAGCGAGCCGGGACAGGGGAGGGCTGAAGCTTTCTTT; CDR3aa: CASSEPGQGRAEAFF
j_gene: TRBJ2-1; len: 16; d_gene: NA; abundance: NA; v_gene: TRBV7-3; CDR3nt: TGTGCCAGCAGCTTAAAAAACAGTATTTCCTACAATGAGCAGTTCTTC; CDR3aa: CASSLKNSISYNEQFF
j_gene: TRBJ2-7; len: 13; d_gene: TRBD1; abundance: NA; v_gene: TRBV4-1; CDR3nt: TGCGCCAGCAGCCAGGGACAGATCTACGAGCAGTACTTC; CDR3aa: CASSQGQIYEQYF
j_gene: TRBJ2-5; len: 16; d_gene: NA; abundance: NA; v_gene: TRBV5-1; CDR3nt: TGCGCCAGCAGCTTGATCGGTAGTAGAGGGCTAGAGACCCAGTACTTC; CDR3aa: CASSLIGSRGLETQYF
j_gene: TRBJ2-7; len: 14; d_gene: TRBD2; abundance: NA; v_gene: TRBV7-3; CDR3nt: TGTGCCAGCAGCTTAGCGGGAGGGCCCGAGGGGCAGTACTTC; CDR3aa: CASSLAGGPEGQYF
j_gene: TRBJ2-7; len: 13; d_gene: NA; abundance: NA; v_gene: TRBV12-5; CDR3nt: TGTGCTAGTGGTTTGACCCAACCCTACGAGCAGTACTTC; CDR3aa: CASGLTQPYEQYF
j_gene: TRBJ1-2; len: 15; d_gene: NA; abundance: NA; v_gene: TRBV6-5; CDR3nt: TGTGCCAGCAGCCCCTCCCCAGGGATTAACTATGGCTACACCTTC; CDR3aa: CASSPSPGINYGYTF
j_gene: TRBJ1-5; len: 19; d_gene: NA; abundance: NA; v_gene: TRBV23-1; CDR3nt: TGCGCCAGCAGTCTTTGCCCCCGGGAGGGGAGGGCGAGCAATCAGCCCCAGCATTTT; CDR3aa: CASSLCPREGRASNQPQHF
j_gene: TRBJ2-5; len: 17; d_gene: TRBD1; abundance: few; v_gene: TRBV5-1; CDR3nt: TGCGCCAGCAGCTTCCGGACAGGGGGGATCGGTCTCCGTGGCCAGTACTTC; CDR3aa: CASSFRTGGIGLRGQYF
j_gene: TRBJ1-5; len: 16; d_gene: TRBD1; abundance: NA; v_gene: TRBV19; CDR3nt: TGTGCCAGTAGACAGACAGGGGCCGCCGGTATCCAGCCCCAGCATTTT; CDR3aa: CASRQTGAAGIQPQHF
j_gene: TRBJ2-5; len: 14; d_gene: NA; abundance: NA; v_gene: TRBV6-1; CDR3nt: TGTGCCAGCAGGATAGACAGTACCCTCAGGGGCCAGTACTTC; CDR3aa: CASRIDSTLRGQYF
j_gene: TRBJ2-7; len: 13; d_gene: TRBD2; abundance: few; v_gene: TRBV2; CDR3nt: TGTGCCAGCAGGCGGGAGGGGTCCTACGAGCAGTACTTC; CDR3aa: CASRREGSYEQYF
j_gene: TRBJ1-1; len: 13; d_gene: NA; abundance: NA; v_gene: TRBV11-3; CDR3nt: TGTGCCAGCAGCTTAGTAGAGACAGCTGAAGCTTTCTTT; CDR3aa: CASSLVETAEAFF
j_gene: TRBJ2-3; len: 15; d_gene: TRBD2; abundance: NA; v_gene: TRBV18; CDR3nt: TGTGCCAGCTCTCCCTCTAGCGGGAGAGGGGATACGCAGTATTTT; CDR3aa: CASSPSSGRGDTQYF
j_gene: TRBJ1-2; len: 15; d_gene: TRBD1; abundance: once; v_gene: TRBV7-2; CDR3nt: TGTGCCAGCAGCTTTGACAGGGCCGGGGGTATTGGCTACACCTTC; CDR3aa: CASSFDRAGGIGYTF
j_gene: TRBJ1-1; len: 17; d_gene: TRBD1; abundance: NA; v_gene: TRBV5-4; CDR3nt: TGTGCCAGCAGCAAGGGACAGGAGCACCCCATGAACACTGAAGCTTTCTTT; CDR3aa: CASSKGQEHPMNTEAFF
j_gene: TRBJ1-2; len: 15; d_gene: TRBD1; abundance: few; v_gene: TRBV5-1; CDR3nt: TGCGCCAGCAGCTCCACCCCTACAGGGGGCTATGGCTACACCTTC; CDR3aa: CASSSTPTGGYGYTF
j_gene: TRBJ2-5; len: 14; d_gene: TRBD1; abundance: NA; v_gene: TRBV27; CDR3nt: TGTGCCAGCAGTTTAGGGTACAGGGGAGAGACCCAGTACTTC; CDR3aa: CASSLGYRGETQYF
j_gene: TRBJ1-2; len: 15; d_gene: TRBD1; abundance: few; v_gene: TRBV5-5; CDR3nt: TGTGCCAGCAGCCTTGAGACAGGGACCTTCTATGGCTACACCTTC; CDR3aa: CASSLETGTFYGYTF
j_gene: TRBJ2-1; len: 16; d_gene: TRBD1; abundance: once; v_gene: TRBV7-9; CDR3nt: TGTGCCAGCAGCGGAAGCCGGGACAGGCCCTACAATGAGCAGTTCTTC; CDR3aa: CASSGSRDRPYNEQFF
j_gene: TRBJ2-1; len: 15; d_gene: TRBD2; abundance: NA; v_gene: TRBV27; CDR3nt: TGTGCCAGCAGTCTCCTAGCGGGAGTTATTAATGAGCAGTTCTTC; CDR3aa: CASSLLAGVINEQFF
j_gene: TRBJ1-2; len: 14; d_gene: TRBD1; abundance: NA; v_gene: TRBV19; CDR3nt: TGTGCCAGTAAAAGGACAGGGGGTGGCTATGGCTACACCTTC; CDR3aa: CASKRTGGGYGYTF
j_gene: TRBJ2-1; len: 15; d_gene: TRBD2; abundance: NA; v_gene: TRBV29-1; CDR3nt: TGCAGCGTTGAACCGGGACTAGCGGGAGTGAATGAGCAGTTCTTC; CDR3aa: CSVEPGLAGVNEQFF
j_gene: TRBJ1-5; len: 15; d_gene: NA; abundance: NA; v_gene: TRBV7-9; CDR3nt: TGTGCCAGCAGCCGGGAGGGCGCTTGGGGTCAGCCCCAGCATTTT; CDR3aa: CASSREGAWGQPQHF
j_gene: TRBJ2-4; len: 15; d_gene: NA; abundance: NA; v_gene: TRBV7-9; CDR3nt: TGTGCCAGCAGCCCCCTCGGGAAGGACAAAAACATTCAGTACTTC; CDR3aa: CASSPLGKDKNIQYF
j_gene: TRBJ2-5; len: 15; d_gene: NA; abundance: few; v_gene: TRBV4-3; CDR3nt: TGCGCCAGCAGCCAAGATCGCAGTCTCCAAGAGACCCAGTACTTC; CDR3aa: CASSQDRSLQETQYF
j_gene: TRBJ1-5; len: 15; d_gene: NA; abundance: NA; v_gene: TRBV15; CDR3nt: TGTGCCACCAGCAGTTATGGCAGGATGGATCAGCCCCAGCATTTT; CDR3aa: CATSSYGRMDQPQHF
j_gene: TRBJ2-1; len: 16; d_gene: NA; abundance: NA; v_gene: TRBV10-2; CDR3nt: TGCGCCAGCAGTGAGTCAGGGTCCCCGGGGTACAATGAGCAGTTCTTC; CDR3aa: CASSESGSPGYNEQFF
j_gene: TRBJ2-7; len: 17; d_gene: TRBD2; abundance: many; v_gene: TRBV4-1; CDR3nt: TGCGCCAGCAGCCAAGGCCCCTCTAGCGGGGGTTTTTACGAGCAGTACTTC; CDR3aa: CASSQGPSSGGFYEQYF